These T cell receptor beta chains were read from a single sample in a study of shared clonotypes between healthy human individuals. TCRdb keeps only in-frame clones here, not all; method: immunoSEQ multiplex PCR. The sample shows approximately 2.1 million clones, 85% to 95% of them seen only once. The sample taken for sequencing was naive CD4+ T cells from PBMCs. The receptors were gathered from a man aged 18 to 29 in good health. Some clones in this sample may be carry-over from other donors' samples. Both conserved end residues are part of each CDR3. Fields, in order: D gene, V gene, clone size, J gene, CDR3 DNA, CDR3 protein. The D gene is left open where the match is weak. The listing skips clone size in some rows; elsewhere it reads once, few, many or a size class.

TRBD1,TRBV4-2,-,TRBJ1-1,TGTGCCAGCAGCCATGAGGACAGGGTCGAAACTGAAGCTTTCTTT,CASSHEDRVETEAFF
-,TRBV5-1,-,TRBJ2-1,TGCGCCAGCAGCTTGTTAGGGACATCCGACCGGAATGAGCAGTTCTTC,CASSLLGTSDRNEQFF
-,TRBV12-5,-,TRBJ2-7,TGTGCTAGTGGTTCGCACTACGAGCAGTACTTC,CASGSHYEQYF
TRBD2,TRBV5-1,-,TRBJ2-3,TGCGCCAGCAGCGAGGGACTAGCGGGAGGGTCGACAGATACGCAGTATTTT,CASSEGLAGGSTDTQYF
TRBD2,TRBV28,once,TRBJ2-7,TGTGCCAGCAGTTTATTCGGACTAGCGAAGAACGAGCAGTACTTC,CASSLFGLAKNEQYF
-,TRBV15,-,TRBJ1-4,TGTGCCACCAGCAGAGGACAGTTCAATGAAAAACTGTTTTTT,CATSRGQFNEKLFF
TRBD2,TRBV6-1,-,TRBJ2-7,TGTGCCAGCCTAACTAGCGGGAGACCCTACGAGCAGTACTTC,CASLTSGRPYEQYF
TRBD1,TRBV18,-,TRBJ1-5,TGTGCCAGCTCACCATATGGACAGGGCAATCAGCCCCAGCATTTT,CASSPYGQGNQPQHF
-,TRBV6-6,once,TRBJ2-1,TGTGCCAGCAGTTACCAGACTAGGGGGGTCCCCGAGCAGTTCTTC,CASSYQTRGVPEQFF
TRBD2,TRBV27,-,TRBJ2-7,TGTGCCAGCAGCCGTCGGGTAGCGGGCAACTCGGAGCAGTACTTC,CASSRRVAGNSEQYF
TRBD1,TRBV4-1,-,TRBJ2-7,TGCGCCAGCAGCCGGGGACAGGGGGGAACCTACGAGCAGTACTTC,CASSRGQGGTYEQYF
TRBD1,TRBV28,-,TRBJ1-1,TGTGCCAGCAGCCCGACAGGGAGGCGGACTGAAGCTTTCTTT,CASSPTGRRTEAFF
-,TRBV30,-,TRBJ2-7,TGTGCCTGGAGTGTATTACCTTACGAGCAGTACTTC,CAWSVLPYEQYF
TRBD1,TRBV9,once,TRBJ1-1,TGTGCCAGCAGCATCGGGACAGGGAGTGGAACTGAAGCTTTCTTT,CASSIGTGSGTEAFF
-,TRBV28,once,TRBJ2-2,TGTGCCAGCAGTTCCTCCGGGGAGCTGTTTTTT,CASSSSGELFF
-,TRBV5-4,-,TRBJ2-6,TGTGCCAGCAGCGGGGGGGACAGTAGCTCTGGGGCCAACGTCCTGACTTTC,CASSGGDSSSGANVLTF
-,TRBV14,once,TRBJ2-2,TGTGCCAGCAGTCATACACCACGCCATCCCGGGGAGCTGTTTTTT,CASSHTPRHPGELFF
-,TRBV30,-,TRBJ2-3,TGTGCCTGGAGTGTACGGAGAAGCGGAACTAGCACAGATACGCAGTATTTT,CAWSVRRSGTSTDTQYF
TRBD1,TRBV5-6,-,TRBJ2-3,TGTGCCAGCAGCACCGACAGGGGCTACACAGATACGCAGTATTTT,CASSTDRGYTDTQYF
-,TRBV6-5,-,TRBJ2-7,TGTGCCAGCAGTTATAGGGGGGGGGAGCAGTACTTC,CASSYRGGEQYF
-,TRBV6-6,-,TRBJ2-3,TGTGCCAGCAGTTACTCGAACGCGGAGAGCACAGATACGCAGTATTTT,CASSYSNAESTDTQYF
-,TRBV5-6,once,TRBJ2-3,TGTGCCAGCAGCTTGGCGACACGGCAGTATTTT,CASSLATRQYF
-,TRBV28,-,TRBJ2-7,TGTGCCAGCAGTTTATACATAATGTACTTC,CASSLYIMYF
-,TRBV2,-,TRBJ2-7,TGTGCCAGCAAGGAGCTCTCCTACGAGCAGTACTTC,CASKELSYEQYF
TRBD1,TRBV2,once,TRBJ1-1,TGTGCCAGCACCCAACTCCAGGGGGACCTCACTGAAGCTTTCTTT,CASTQLQGDLTEAFF
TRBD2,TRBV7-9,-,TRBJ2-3,TGTGCCAGCAGCCGGACTAGCGGGACCACAGATACGCAGTATTTT,CASSRTSGTTDTQYF
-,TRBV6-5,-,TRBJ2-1,TGTGCCAGCAGTCTTCGGGGGAATGAGCAGTTCTTC,CASSLRGNEQFF
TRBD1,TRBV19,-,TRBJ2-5,TGTGCCAGTAGTACGCAGGACAGGGTCCAAGAGACCCAGTACTTC,CASSTQDRVQETQYF